The next 28 T cell receptor beta chains were all read from a single sample in a study of radiation and T cells in renal cell carcinoma. As to time point: baseline pretreatment blood. Noted treatment: 15 Gy SBRT to primary tumor, nephrectomy 4 weeks later. The method was immunoSEQ multiplex PCR; TCRdb's version includes in-frame clones alone and lacks a portion of them. The sample shows 100,000 to 150,000 clones, around 84% of them seen only once. The specimen comprised blood, sampled from a patient whose treatment included radiotherapy and nephrectomy. These receptor sequences come from a woman aged 55-70 years with renal cell carcinoma.

In the case of this clone: The junction does not match germline at one end; this may be a read error. The chain combines TRBV7-9 with TRBJ1-1, with 7 nucleotides matching TRBD1. Germline CDR1 SEHNR, CDR2 FQNEAQ (reference sequence). This CDR3 contains 15 residues. CDR3 region: CASSLTSTGAGLPYF. The CDR3 nucleotides read TGTGCCAGCAGCCTAACCTCTACAGGGGCGGGCCTCCCTTACTTT.

The genes are TRBV6-6 and TRBJ1-2, with TRBD1 identical over 10 bases. Losses at the gene ends were 6 bases for V and 2 bases for J; bases not matched to a gene: 9. CDR1 is MNHNY and CDR2 is SVGAGI in the germline V gene (reference sequence). CDR3 length equals 16 residues. CDR3: CASSPGTGEKNYGYTF. The DNA for the CDR3 is TGTGCCAGCAGCCCCGGGACAGGGGAGAAAAACTATGGCTACACCTTC.

The chain links TRBV7-2 to TRBJ1-4, with TRBD1 as a possible D gene (6 bases). V gave up 6 bases and J gave up 5 bases, with 10 bases separating them. Germline V gives CDR1 SGHTA, CDR2 FQGNSA. The CDR3 is 13 residues long. The CDR3 nucleotides read TGTGCCAGCAGGCGTGGGGGCAATGAAAAACTGTTTTTT. It translates to CASRRGGNEKLFF.

This chain links TRBV30 with TRBJ2-3, with 10 bases identical to TRBD2. With V trimmed by 2 bases and J by 11 bases, 4 bases remained unmatched. Germline V gives CDR1 GTSNPN, CDR2 SVGIG (reference sequence). This CDR3 is built from 12 residues. CDR3 coding DNA: TGTGCCTGGAGTCTAACTAGCGGGGTGCAGTATTTT. Translating gives CAWSLTSGVQYF.

J is TRBJ2-7 and V is TRBV19; TRBD1 agrees at 12 bases. Germline V CDR1 and CDR2: LNHDA, SQIVND (reference sequence). With V trimmed by 9 bases and J by 6 bases, 6 bases remained unmatched. This CDR3 contains 13 residues. Here the CDR3 reads CASSGTGGGEQYF. The CDR3 DNA reads as TGTGCCAGCTCCGGGACAGGGGGCGGCGAGCAGTACTTC.

The chain has TRBV6-1 and TRBJ1-2; 11 nucleotides line up with TRBD1. Germline-derived CDR1 and CDR2 are MNHNS and SASEGT. The CDR3 covers 16 residues. V shed 1 base, J shed 4 bases, and the junction held 5 bases outside the gene matches. CDR3 sequence: CASSEDRGQGVYGYTF. CDR3 nucleotide sequence: TGTGCCAGCAGTGAAGATCGGGGACAGGGGGTCTATGGCTACACCTTC.

This clone was seen ten or more times. This rearrangement joins TRBV6-4 to TRBJ2-1, with 8 bases matching TRBD2. Germline-derived CDR1 and CDR2 are MRHNA and SNTAGT. This CDR3 spans 14 amino acids. With V trimmed by 3 bases and J by 4 bases, 2 bases remained unmatched. The DNA of the CDR3 is TGTGCCAGCAGTGAAAAGCGGGAGTACAATGAGCAGTTCTTC. Translating it yields CASSEKREYNEQFF.

V and J are TRBV28 and TRBJ1-2, with D perhaps matching TRBD1 (5 bases). The V end lost 4 bases, the J end lost 7 bases, and 19 bases lay between the germline ends. This CDR3 is built from 15 residues. Germline loops: CDR1 MDHEN, CDR2 SYDVKM. For the CDR3, the DNA is TGTGCCAGCAGTTCGCCAGGGAGGGGCTCGGGTGGCTACACCTTC. This gives the protein CASSSPGRGSGGYTF.

A note on this clone: This sample includes further DNA sequences coding for the same CDR3. The genes are TRBV27 and TRBJ1-2; 7 bases map to TRBD1. The CDR3 loop spans 13 amino acids. V was clipped by 3 bases and J by 4 bases; unmatched bases: 2. CDR1 MNHEY and CDR2 SMNVEV come from the germline V gene (reference sequence). CDR3 nucleotides: TGTGCCAGCAGTTTGGGGACAGCCTATGGCTACACCTTC. This sequence encodes CASSLGTAYGYTF.

The rearrangement joins TRBV7-2 to TRBJ1-3, with D possibly TRBD1 on 5 matching bases. Trimming pared 1 base from V and 4 bases from J, leaving 17 bases between. Germline loops: CDR1 SGHTA, CDR2 FQGNSA. The CDR3 covers 17 residues. CDR3 nucleotides: TGTGCCAGCAGCTTAGTGGCGGGGACCGCAGGAGGAAACACCATATATTTT. Protein sequence: CASSLVAGTAGGNTIYF.

This sequence joins TRBV18 and TRBJ1-1; no clear D. CDR1 KGHSH and CDR2 LQKENI come from the germline V gene. CDR3 length equals 14 residues. V was pared by 3 bases and J by 2 bases, with 10 bases between. DNA for the CDR3: TGTGCCAGCTCACCGTCTGGGATAAACACTGAAGCTTTCTTT. Encoded protein: CASSPSGINTEAFF. The full variable domain, rest sourced from reference TRBV18 and TRBJ1-1, is NAGVMQNPRHLVRRRGQEARLRCSPMKGHSHVYWYRQLPEEGLKFMVYLQKENIIDESGMPKERFSAEFPKEGPSILRIQQVVRGDSAAYFCASSPSGINTEAFFGQGTRLTVV.

The gene calls are TRBV19 and TRBJ1-2, with D possibly being TRBD1 (5 bases). CDR3 length: 14 amino acids. V was shortened by 3 bases and J by 8 bases, with 16 bases between the two germline ends. Germline CDR1 LNHDA, CDR2 SQIVND (reference sequence). CDR3 sequence reads: CASSMGSRGRGYTF. For the CDR3, the DNA is TGTGCCAGTAGTATGGGCTCAAGGGGAAGGGGCTACACCTTC.

In this sample, this clone turned up once. This chain connects TRBV2 to TRBJ1-4; D is unclear. This CDR3 is 11 amino acids long. V was cut by 4 bases and J by 9 bases, with 6 bases left in between. Per the germline V gene, CDR1 is SNHLY and CDR2 is FYNNEI. The CDR3 spells CASSVSQKLFF. As DNA, the CDR3 is TGTGCCAGCAGTGTTTCCCAAAAACTGTTTTTT.

This clone was observed a single time. This chain connects TRBV28 to TRBJ1-2, with D perhaps matching TRBD1 (5 bases). The germline V and J ends were trimmed by 5 bases and 4 bases, with 14 bases remaining between them. Germline V gene sequence: CDR1 MDHEN, CDR2 SYDVKM. CDR3 length: 14 residues. CDR3 coding DNA: TGTGCCAGCAGTGTCCTTATCGGGGCCTATGGCTACACCTTC. Residues: CASSVLIGAYGYTF.

The V call is TRBV11-2, the J call TRBJ2-7, with a weak D call TRBD2 (7 bases). The CDR3 spans 16 residues. V lost 7 bases and J 6 bases, leaving 25 bases between the germline ends. Germline-derived CDR1 and CDR2 are SGHAT and FQNNGV. The CDR3 reads CASKGEGINYPSEQYF. Here the CDR3 DNA reads TGTGCCAGCAAGGGGGAGGGGATAAACTACCCCTCCGAGCAGTACTTC.

The table lists this clone with a count of one. The CDR3 bases are TGTGCCAGCACCTTAGCGGGGCCCCAACCCGGGGAGCTGTTTTTT. Translating gives CASTLAGPQPGELFF. The rearrangement joins TRBV27 to TRBJ2-2; TRBD2 matches at 8 bases. The V gene end was trimmed by 7 bases and the J gene end by 6 bases; junction bases not matched to a gene: 10. The CDR3 is 15 residues long. In germline, CDR1 is MNHEY, CDR2 SMNVEV (reference sequence).

The V and J genes are TRBV7-9 and TRBJ2-5; TRBD2 aligns across 7 bases. With V trimmed by 1 base and J by 2 bases, 4 bases remained unmatched. This CDR3 region has 15 residues. Germline-derived CDR1 and CDR2 are SEHNR and FQNEAQ (reference sequence). The CDR3 reads CASSLEVGGQETQYF. The CDR3 region has the DNA TGTGCCAGCAGCTTAGAGGTGGGGGGGCAAGAGACCCAGTACTTC.

The genes are TRBV19 and TRBJ2-7, with 8 bases aligning to TRBD1. After removal of 9 bases from V and 6 bases from J, the junction contained 10 bases not matched to a gene. Germline-derived CDR1 and CDR2 are LNHDA and SQIVND (reference sequence). CDR3 length: 13 residues. The CDR3 bases are TGTGCCAGCTCCCAGGGGGCCGGATTCGAGCAGTACTTC. Translated: CASSQGAGFEQYF.

V gene TRBV28 combines with J gene TRBJ1-2; possible D gene TRBD1, 5 bases. The V and J ends lost 4 bases and 5 bases respectively, with 5 bases between them. This CDR3 is built from 11 residues. The germline V gene encodes CDR1 MDHEN and CDR2 SYDVKM. Here the CDR3 reads CASSSGYGYTF. CDR3 coding DNA: TGTGCCAGCAGTTCAGGGTATGGCTACACCTTC.

The V gene is TRBV1, the J gene TRBJ1-4; TRBD1 is taken as the D call from the table, unchecked against the DNA. TRBV1 is flagged as a pseudogene. The CDR3 is 20 amino acids. The CDR3 loop reads CTSSHRVGTGGPYWNEKLFF. The CDR3 bases are TGCACCAGCAGTCATCGTGTGGGGACAGGGGGTCCTTATTGGAATGAAAAACTGTTTTTT.

This sequence joins TRBV6-5 and TRBJ2-7; D not resolved. The CDR3 has 13 residues. Germline CDR1 reads MNHEY; CDR2 reads SVGAGI. V lost 2 bases and J lost 6, with 11 bases in between. CDR3 bases: TGTGCCAGCAGTTACCTCGCGTCGGGCGAGCAGTACTTC. Its translation is CASSYLASGEQYF.

This rearrangement joins TRBV7-9 to TRBJ2-3; TRBD2 matches at 8 bases. Germline CDR1 reads SEHNR; CDR2 reads FQNEAQ (reference sequence). The CDR3 runs 15 residues. Trimming removed 7 bases from V and 6 bases from J; junction bases left unmatched: 12. The chain's CDR3 is CASTDKGTRGDTQYF. DNA of the CDR3: TGTGCCAGCACCGATAAAGGGACTAGAGGGGATACGCAGTATTTT.

V is TRBV7-2 and J is TRBJ2-5; D may be TRBD2 (5 bases). Germline V gene lookup returns CDR1 SGHTA and CDR2 FQGNSA. V was clipped by 5 bases and J by 5 bases, with 12 bases between them. The CDR3 sequence is 13 residues long. The CDR3 DNA is TGTGCCAGCAGCCCCCCAGCGGTGGAGACCCAGTACTTC. It is translated as CASSPPAVETQYF.

The chain couples TRBV19 to TRBJ2-2; TRBD1 is a possible D gene (5 bases). Germline V gene sequence: CDR1 LNHDA, CDR2 SQIVND (reference sequence). V shed 3 bases and J shed 1 base, with 15 bases lying between them. The CDR3 extends over 17 amino acids. The CDR3 is CASSIMWWQGNTGELFF. The CDR3 bases are TGTGCCAGTAGTATTATGTGGTGGCAGGGGAACACCGGGGAGCTGTTTTTT.

This clone has only a few counts. V gene TRBV6-4 combines with J gene TRBJ1-2; no reliable D call. Germline CDR1 MRHNA, CDR2 SNTAGT. V lost 3 bases to trimming and J lost 2 bases, with 13 bases between them. The length of the CDR3 is 15 residues. In nucleotides, the CDR3 is TGTGCCAGCAGTGATGTGGCAGAAGGGAACTATGGCTACACCTTC. It codes for CASSDVAEGNYGYTF.

DNA for the CDR3: TGCGCCAGCGGGTTTGGGACTAGTACTTCGCTAGCCAAAAACATTCAGTACTTC. Its protein product is CASGFGTSTSLAKNIQYF. The rearrangement joins TRBV5-1 to TRBJ2-4; 8 nucleotides agree with TRBD2. This CDR3 contains 18 residues. The ends lost 7 bases at V and 0 bases at J; junction bases unmatched: 15. Germline lookup yields CDR1 SGHRS and CDR2 YFSETQ.

V is TRBV5-8 and J is TRBJ2-7; D remains unclear. Trimming pared 9 bases from V and 6 bases from J, leaving 19 bases between. Germline CDR1 SGHTS, CDR2 YDEGEE. The CDR3 spans 13 residues. CDR3 sequence reads: CATAGFRVGEQYF. CDR3 bases: TGTGCCACCGCCGGGTTTCGGGTGGGCGAGCAGTACTTC.

The rearrangement joins TRBV29-1 to TRBJ2-3, with D perhaps matching TRBD1 (8 bases). Germline CDR1 is SQVTM and CDR2 is ANQGSEA. Trimming took off 7 bases at V and 3 bases at J, with 17 bases between the two ends. The CDR3 spans 14 residues. The CDR3 nucleotides read TGCAGCGGACACAGCGGGACAGGTACAGATACGCAGTATTTT. Translation gives CSGHSGTGTDTQYF.